Following are 22 T cell receptor beta chains from one sample sequenced in a study of T cell responses to AZD1222 COVID-19 vaccine. Produced via immunoSEQ multiplex PCR; TCRdb's table is partial and in-frame only. Of approximately 190,000 clones detected, roughly 90% appear once; the ten largest clones hold roughly 0.99%. The sequences come from peripheral blood, collected on day 0 of AZD1222 vaccination. Receptor source: an adult in good health.

The genes are TRBV2 and TRBJ1-2, with D unclear. Trimming took off 6 bases at V and 0 bases at J, with 17 bases between the two ends. This CDR3 region has 16 residues. Germline loops: CDR1 SNHLY, CDR2 FYNNEI. Here the CDR3 reads CASRPVGRESNYGYTF. The CDR3 DNA is TGTGCCAGCAGGCCGGTTGGAAGGGAGTCTAACTATGGCTACACCTTC.

The V and J genes are TRBV12-1 and TRBJ1-2; the table's D call TRBD1 went unverified against the DNA. TRBV12-1 is reported as a pseudogene. The CDR3 is made up of 14 amino acids. CDR3 sequence reads: CASSLEYGTLGYTF. The CDR3 nucleotides read TGTGCCAGCAGCTTGGAATACGGGACATTAGGCTACACCTTC.

The gene calls are TRBV6-2 or TRBV6-3 and TRBJ2-1; 9 nucleotides match TRBD2. The CDR3 runs 15 residues. CDR1 is MNHEY and CDR2 is SVGEGT in the germline V gene. Germline trimming cut 4 bases from V and 9 bases from J; bases unmatched to any gene: 10. The CDR3 spells CASSSFAGGLSEQFF. The CDR3 nucleotides are TGTGCCAGCAGTTCTTTTGCGGGGGGGTTGAGTGAGCAGTTCTTC.

The chain uses TRBV9 and TRBJ2-1; 10 bases align to TRBD2. The CDR3 is made up of 16 amino acids. V lost 4 bases to trimming and J lost 4 bases; unmatched junction nucleotides: 8. Looked up from germline, CDR1 is SGDLS and CDR2 is YYNGEE. This CDR3 reads CASSPIWTSGYNEQFF. CDR3 DNA: TGTGCCAGCAGCCCAATTTGGACTAGCGGATACAATGAGCAGTTCTTC.

The gene calls are TRBV27 and TRBJ1-2, with unresolved D. Between the trimmed V and J ends, which lost 0 bases and 0 bases, there was a span of 8 bases. Germline V gene lookup returns CDR1 MNHEY and CDR2 SMNVEV (reference sequence). The length of the CDR3 is 15 residues. The CDR3 DNA follows: TGTGCCAGCAGTTTATCGGGAAGAACTAACTATGGCTACACCTTC. Its translation is CASSLSGRTNYGYTF.

The V and J genes are TRBV7-8 and TRBJ1-6, with D perhaps TRBD1 (5 bases). Germline V gene lookup returns CDR1 SGHVS and CDR2 FQNEAQ. This CDR3 is built from 15 residues. V lost 1 base and J lost 7, with 11 bases in between. The CDR3 loop is CASSLVTVQNSPLHF. The DNA of the CDR3 is TGTGCCAGCAGCTTAGTGACAGTCCAAAATTCACCCCTCCACTTT.

This rearrangement joins TRBV19 to TRBJ2-7, with 7 nucleotides matching TRBD1. Per the germline V gene, CDR1 is LNHDA and CDR2 is SQIVND (reference sequence). This CDR3 has 15 residues. The trim removed 5 bases at V and 0 bases at J, leaving 7 bases unmatched. Here the CDR3 reads CASSSSGQSSYEQYF. CDR3 bases: TGTGCCAGTAGTTCCTCGGGACAGAGCTCCTACGAGCAGTACTTC.

Comment on this clone: An end of the junction differs from the germline gene, which may be a read error. The CDR3 here is CASSLIGGNQPQHF. As DNA, the CDR3 is TGTGCCAGTAGTTTAATTGGGGGCAATCAGCCCCAGCATTTT. V and J are TRBV27 and TRBJ1-5, with no clear D. Germline CDR1 is MNHEY and CDR2 is SMNVEV (reference sequence). The CDR3 covers 14 residues.

The chain carries TRBV27 and TRBJ1-2; possibly TRBD1 for D (5 bases). CDR1 MNHEY and CDR2 SMNVEV come from the germline V gene (reference sequence). Trimming left V 6 bases short and J 5 bases short, with 16 bases between. This CDR3 spans 14 amino acids. The CDR3 reads CASSRDSTVYGYTF. The CDR3 nucleotides read TGTGCCAGCAGCAGAGACAGTACCGTTTATGGCTACACCTTC.

V and J are TRBV29-1 and TRBJ2-2; 10 nucleotides agree with TRBD2. CDR3 length: 14 residues. V lost 5 bases to trimming and J lost 6 bases; unmatched junction nucleotides: 6. From germline, CDR1 is SQVTM and CDR2 ANQGSEA. The CDR3 DNA sequence: TGCAGCGTTTCTGCTAGCGGGAGTGCCGGGGAGCTGTTTTTT. This codes for CSVSASGSAGELFF.

V usage is TRBV7-6 and J usage is TRBJ1-2; 7 bases map to TRBD1. The CDR3 loop spans 15 amino acids. Germline CDR1 is SGHVS and CDR2 is FNYEAQ. Germline trimming cut 5 bases from V and 6 bases from J; bases unmatched to any gene: 12. The CDR3 spells CASSKRQGAEDGYTF. As DNA, the CDR3 is TGTGCCAGCAGCAAACGACAGGGAGCGGAGGATGGCTACACCTTC.

This chain's CDR3 is CASSYSTTGDAEAFF. The DNA for the CDR3 is TGTGCCAGCAGTTACTCGACCACAGGGGACGCTGAAGCTTTCTTT. This chain connects TRBV6-5 to TRBJ1-1; 7 bases match TRBD1. The CDR3 sequence is 15 residues long. V was clipped by 0 bases and J by 6 bases; unmatched bases: 7. CDR1 and CDR2 (germline): MNHEY, SVGAGI.

V gene TRBV19 combines with J gene TRBJ1-6; unclear D gene. V lost 3 bases to trimming and J lost 9 bases, with 12 bases between them. From germline, CDR1 is LNHDA and CDR2 SQIVND (reference sequence). CDR3 size: 14 residues. CDR3 in DNA: TGTGCCAGTAGTATGGACGGGTCCGTTTCACCCCTCCACTTT. It codes for CASSMDGSVSPLHF.

This clone was detected a few times. V is TRBV28 and J is TRBJ1-1; TRBD1 matches at 8 bases. This CDR3 spans 13 amino acids. J was trimmed by 11 bases and V by 5 bases; bases with no gene match: 10. In germline, CDR1 is MDHEN, CDR2 SYDVKM. CDR3 loop: CASSPRTGRNAFF. As DNA, the CDR3 is TGTGCCAGCAGTCCGCGGACAGGGAGGAATGCTTTCTTT.

J is TRBJ2-7 and V is TRBV21-1; the table's D call TRBD1 went unverified against the DNA. TRBV21-1 is a documented pseudogene. The CDR3 runs to 14 residues. In DNA form, the CDR3 reads TGTGCCAGCAGCAAAGAAGCAGGTACACACGAGCAGTACTTC. This codes for CASSKEAGTHEQYF.

The sample holds one count of this clone. The chain joins TRBV5-1 to TRBJ2-7; D uncertain. The germline V gene has CDR1 SGHRS and CDR2 YFSETQ. This CDR3 region has 14 residues. The V gene lost 4 bases and the J gene lost 0 bases, with 11 bases spanning the gap. CDR3 sequence reads: CASSLRHPSYEQYF. The CDR3, as DNA: TGCGCCAGCAGCCTTCGACATCCCTCCTACGAGCAGTACTTC.

CDR3: CASSLVRGLAGPSHYNEQFF. The CDR3 DNA is TGTGCCAGCAGCTTAGTCCGGGGACTAGCGGGTCCCTCTCACTACAATGAGCAGTTCTTC. V usage is TRBV7-8 and J usage is TRBJ2-1; 12 nucleotides match TRBD2. Per the germline V gene, CDR1 is SGHVS and CDR2 is FQNEAQ. V lost 1 base and J lost 3; bases outside the gene matches: 13. CDR3 length: 20 residues.

To note about this clone: The same CDR3 also results from other DNA sequences found in this sample. The genes are TRBV3-1 (or the pseudogene TRBV3-2) and TRBJ2-1, with D maybe TRBD1 (6 bases). The CDR3 runs to 12 residues. CDR1 and CDR2 (germline): LGHDT, YNNKEL (reference sequence). Trimming stripped 0 bases from V and 9 bases from J, with 6 bases between. CDR3: CASSQEGGEQFF. The CDR3 DNA follows: TGTGCCAGCAGCCAAGAAGGGGGTGAGCAGTTCTTC.

The J gene is TRBJ2-7, the V gene TRBV7-8; D gene unclear. CDR1 and CDR2 (germline): SGHVS, FQNEAQ. Trimming stripped 0 bases from V and 12 bases from J, with 18 bases between. This CDR3 is built from 14 residues. As DNA, the CDR3 is TGTGCCAGCAGCTTAGCGGCAGCTGAGGATCCCCGGTACTTC. Its translation: CASSLAAAEDPRYF.

The chain employs TRBV2 and TRBJ2-3, with 11 bases that match TRBD2. Germline V CDR1 and CDR2: SNHLY, FYNNEI. The CDR3 has 17 residues. With 5 bases clipped from V and 5 bases from J, the junction kept 12 bases outside the gene matches. CDR3: CASSTHLGLAGEDTQYF. CDR3 sequence (DNA): TGTGCCAGCAGTACCCACCTCGGACTAGCGGGTGAAGATACGCAGTATTTT.

As for this clone: The sample carries other DNA sequences with the same CDR3. This sequence joins TRBV7-2 and TRBJ2-3; D uncertain. This CDR3 contains 13 residues. Germline V gene lookup returns CDR1 SGHTA and CDR2 FQGNSA. Trimming took 1 base from V and 1 from J, leaving 3 bases between them. The CDR3 DNA follows: TGTGCCAGCAGCTTAGGCGGCACAGATACGCAGTATTTT. Its protein is CASSLGGTDTQYF.

The CDR3 region is CASSPGQLNTEAFF. The CDR3 DNA reads as TGTGCCAGCAGCCCGGGGCAGCTGAACACTGAAGCTTTCTTT. The chain joins TRBV4-2 to TRBJ1-1; tentatively, D is TRBD1 (5 bases). This CDR3 spans 14 amino acids. The germline V and J ends were trimmed by 4 bases and 0 bases, with 9 bases remaining between them. Germline CDR1 LGHNA, CDR2 YNFKEQ.